The rows below give T cell receptor beta chains drawn from one sample of a study of siplizumab effects on memory and regulatory T cells. Measured with immunoSEQ multiplex PCR; TCRdb has only the in-frame clones, and not every one. The repertoire holds 62,000 or so clones, around 78% seen once, with around 3.8% in the top ten. Specimen: memory CD4+ T cells sorted from blood. The receptors were sampled from a human donor in good health. Each CDR3 is given with its conserved first and last residue. Fields, in order: V gene, D gene, J gene, clone size, CDR3 protein, CDR3 DNA. A D gene is named only where the DNA matches it firmly. Rows may omit the clone size; those that give it use once, few, many or a size class.

TRBV5-1	.	TRBJ1-4	few	CASRPVGTNEKLFF	TGCGCCAGCAGACCTGTGGGGACTAATGAAAAACTGTTTTTT
TRBV7-9	TRBD2	TRBJ2-5	.	CASSLGTSGQETQYF	TGTGCCAGCAGCTTAGGGACTAGCGGACAAGAGACCCAGTACTTC
TRBV7-8	.	TRBJ1-2	.	CASSLDSDYGYTF	TGTGCCAGCAGCCTAGACAGTGACTATGGCTACACCTTC
TRBV6-6	.	TRBJ2-7	.	CASSYSQASEYEQYF	TGTGCCAGCAGTTACTCGCAGGCTAGCGAATACGAGCAGTACTTC
TRBV27	TRBD1	TRBJ2-3	.	CASSYGQGGTQYF	TGTGCCAGCAGTTATGGACAGGGAGGTACGCAGTATTTT
TRBV11-2	.	TRBJ2-7	.	CASSLLAGPYEQYF	TGTGCCAGCAGCTTACTAGCAGGACCCTACGAGCAGTACTTC
TRBV21-1	.	TRBJ1-2	.	CASSNGAVYGYTF	TGTGCCAGCAGCAACGGAGCGGTCTATGGCTACACCTTC
TRBV5-1	.	TRBJ1-3	.	CASSLNSGNTIYF	TGCGCCAGCAGCCTAAACTCTGGAAACACCATATATTTT
TRBV4-2	.	TRBJ2-7	.	CASSQEPRGTSYEQYF	TGTGCCAGCAGCCAAGAGCCCCGGGGAACCTCCTACGAGCAGTACTTC
TRBV19	.	TRBJ1-1	.	CASSTNGGGTEAFF	TGTGCCAGTAGTACGAACGGCGGGGGGACTGAAGCTTTCTTT
TRBV5-1	.	TRBJ2-6	.	CASSLEGAGANVLTF	TGCGCCAGCAGCTTGGAAGGGGCTGGGGCCAACGTCCTGACTTTC
TRBV5-4	TRBD1	TRBJ1-1	.	CATQPRQGVSTEAFF	TGTGCCACCCAGCCCCGTCAGGGGGTCAGCACTGAAGCTTTCTTT
TRBV5-4	.	TRBJ1-1	.	CASSLYTGGVTEAFF	TGTGCCAGCAGCCTCTATACAGGCGGGGTCACTGAAGCTTTCTTT
TRBV5-1	.	TRBJ1-3	.	CASSLSPAASSGNTIYF	TGCGCCAGCAGCTTGAGTCCTGCGGCGAGCTCTGGAAACACCATATATTTT
TRBV10-3	TRBD2	TRBJ2-1	.	CAISESAKAGDPYNEQFF	TGTGCCATCAGTGAGTCAGCCAAAGCGGGAGACCCCTACAATGAGCAGTTCTTC
TRBV10-3	TRBD1	TRBJ2-7	.	CAIMRPGQGVNEQYF	TGTGCCATCATGAGGCCGGGACAGGGCGTCAACGAGCAGTACTTC
TRBV10-1	.	TRBJ1-3	few	CASSESRARSGNTIYF	TGCGCCAGCAGTGAGAGTAGGGCCCGCTCTGGAAACACCATATATTTT
TRBV4-1	.	TRBJ1-2	.	CASSQRAGGNYGYTF	TGCGCCAGCAGCCAGAGGGCAGGAGGCAACTATGGCTACACCTTC
TRBV7-2	TRBD2	TRBJ2-3	.	CASSSGLAGRADTQYF	TGTGCCAGCAGCTCGGGACTAGCGGGGAGGGCAGATACGCAGTATTTT
TRBV6-1	.	TRBJ2-7	.	CASSEFPRGPYEQYF	TGTGCCAGCAGTGAATTCCCCAGGGGACCCTACGAGCAGTACTTC
TRBV4-2	TRBD1	TRBJ2-4	.	CASSQDLQGTGGTIQYF	TGTGCCAGCAGCCAAGATTTGCAAGGGACAGGGGGAACCATTCAGTACTTC
TRBV30	TRBD2	TRBJ2-3	.	CAWSVRTSDTQYF	TGTGCCTGGAGTGTACGGACTAGCGATACGCAGTATTTT
TRBV28	TRBD1	TRBJ2-7	.	CASGTRDRVRYEQYF	TGTGCCAGCGGTACCCGTGACAGGGTTCGGTACGAGCAGTACTTC
TRBV6-5	TRBD2	TRBJ2-7	.	CASSSLAGGSSYEQYF	TGTGCCAGCAGTTCTCTAGCGGGGGGTAGCTCCTACGAGCAGTACTTC
TRBV4-2	.	TRBJ1-2	once	CASSQDPDYGYTF	TGTGCCAGCAGCCAAGATCCCGACTATGGCTACACCTTC
TRBV29-1	.	TRBJ2-2	.	CSVGQQTNTGELFF	TGCAGCGTTGGTCAACAGACGAACACCGGGGAGCTGTTTTTT
TRBV7-9	.	TRBJ1-1	.	CASSSDGITEAFF	TGTGCCAGCAGCTCGGACGGGATTACTGAAGCTTTCTTT
TRBV7-9	TRBD1	TRBJ2-5	.	CASSHPQGAWETQYF	TGTGCCAGCAGCCATCCACAGGGGGCGTGGGAGACCCAGTACTTC
TRBV30	TRBD2	TRBJ2-2	once	CAWGLAGARELFF	TGTGCCTGGGGACTAGCGGGGGCGCGGGAGCTGTTTTTT
TRBV25-1	.	TRBJ1-2	.	CASSEWGRGVYGYTF	TGTGCCAGCAGTGAATGGGGCCGGGGGGTCTATGGCTACACCTTC
TRBV5-1	TRBD1	TRBJ1-5	.	CASSLDRAGNQPQHF	TGCGCCAGCAGCTTAGACAGGGCGGGCAATCAGCCCCAGCATTTT
TRBV28	.	TRBJ2-1	.	CASSLRGYEQFF	TGTGCCAGCAGTTTAAGGGGTTACGAGCAGTTCTTC
TRBV18	TRBD1	TRBJ1-1	.	CASSPGTGATRNTEAFF	TGTGCCAGCTCCCCCGGGACAGGGGCTACCCGGAACACTGAAGCTTTCTTT
TRBV5-1	TRBD1	TRBJ2-7	.	CASSRDSTSSYEQYF	TGCGCCAGCAGCCGGGACAGTACCTCATCCTACGAGCAGTACTTC
TRBV6-5	TRBD2	TRBJ2-7	once	CASRGLAGAGEQYF	TGTGCCAGCAGGGGACTAGCGGGGGCGGGAGAGCAGTACTTC
TRBV11-3	TRBD2	TRBJ2-1	.	CASSPRDYQGGEQFF	TGTGCCAGCAGCCCCCGGGACTACCAGGGCGGTGAGCAGTTCTTC
TRBV19	TRBD1	TRBJ1-5	medium-sized	CASSQDRVDNQPQHF	TGTGCCAGTAGCCAAGACAGGGTTGACAATCAGCCCCAGCATTTT
TRBV19	TRBD1	TRBJ2-7	.	CASSILGTGSYEQYF	TGTGCCAGTAGTATTTTGGGGACAGGGTCCTACGAGCAGTACTTC
TRBV7-9	.	TRBJ2-5	.	CASSLQGDAETQYF	TGTGCCAGCAGCTTACAAGGCGACGCGGAGACCCAGTACTTC
TRBV5-1	.	TRBJ2-5	.	CASSFVGGETQYF	TGCGCCAGCAGCTTCGTGGGGGGAGAGACCCAGTACTTC
TRBV11-2	TRBD1	TRBJ2-5	few	CASSRRAGTVQETQYF	TGTGCCAGCAGTCGCCGGGCCGGGACAGTCCAAGAGACCCAGTACTTC
TRBV7-2	.	TRBJ2-3	.	CASSEDYTSTDTQYF	TGTGCCAGCAGCGAGGACTATACCAGCACAGATACGCAGTATTTT
TRBV11-3	.	TRBJ2-1	.	CASSFGKSYNEQFF	TGTGCCAGCAGCTTTGGCAAATCCTACAATGAGCAGTTCTTC
TRBV19	TRBD1	TRBJ1-2	few	CASSMGQNYGYTF	TGTGCCAGTAGTATGGGACAGAACTATGGCTACACCTTC
TRBV6-6	.	TRBJ2-3	few	CASRVGAGVQDTQYF	TGTGCCAGCAGGGTGGGGGCAGGGGTGCAAGATACGCAGTATTTT
TRBV4-2	TRBD1	TRBJ1-6	.	CASSQDQGQGNNSPLHF	TGTGCCAGCAGCCAAGATCAAGGACAGGGAAATAATTCACCCCTCCACTTT
TRBV6-1	.	TRBJ2-3	.	CASRYTESTDTQYF	TGTGCCAGCAGGTACACAGAGAGCACAGATACGCAGTATTTT
TRBV9	.	TRBJ2-3	once	CASSNRALATDTQYF	TGTGCCAGCAGCAACCGGGCCCTAGCAACAGATACGCAGTATTTT
TRBV6-1	TRBD1	TRBJ2-1	.	CASSRGSYNEQFF	TGTGCCAGCAGCAGGGGGAGCTACAATGAGCAGTTCTTC